A single sample gave rise to the 30 T cell receptor beta chains below, sequenced in a study of blood T cell repertoires in COVID-19. Clones were sequenced by immunoSEQ multiplex PCR, and TCRdb holds only the in-frame ones, with some missing. Of over 200,000 clones in the sample, about 80% are singletons; the top ten hold approximately 3.2%. Specimen: peripheral blood. These receptors were obtained from a woman of 80 years or more with acute or convalescent COVID-19.

The chain carries TRBV6-5 and TRBJ2-7; tentatively, D is TRBD2 (5 bases). V lost 2 bases and J 5 bases, leaving 16 bases between the germline ends. Germline lookup yields CDR1 MNHEY and CDR2 SVGAGI. This CDR3 has 15 residues. Written as DNA, the CDR3 is TGTGCCAGCAGTTACGAGGGCAGCTCTCGGGACGAGCAGTACTTC. Protein sequence: CASSYEGSSRDEQYF.

This clone was seen once. The chain links TRBV7-8 to TRBJ1-2; a possible D gene is TRBD1 (6 bases). Trimming removed 3 bases from V and 5 bases from J, with 10 bases in between. From germline, CDR1 is SGHVS and CDR2 FQNEAQ. The CDR3 runs to 13 residues. DNA of the CDR3: TGTGCCAGCAGCTTGGACAGTACTTATGGCTACACCTTC. Encoded protein: CASSLDSTYGYTF.

This clone was recorded at least ten times. The rearrangement joins TRBV27 to TRBJ2-2; TRBD2 might be the D (6 bases). Germline CDR1 MNHEY, CDR2 SMNVEV (reference sequence). Trimming stripped 6 bases from V and 2 bases from J, with 16 bases between. The CDR3 consists of 16 residues. CDR3: CASRQRGVVNTGELFF. CDR3 bases: TGTGCCAGCAGGCAGCGCGGGGTAGTTAACACCGGGGAGCTGTTTTTT.

The V and J genes are TRBV19 and TRBJ1-2, with TRBD1 identical over 8 bases. Germline CDR1 LNHDA, CDR2 SQIVND (reference sequence). This CDR3 is 14 amino acids long. J was trimmed by 1 base and V by 3 bases; bases with no gene match: 1. The CDR3, as DNA: TGTGCCAGTAGTATCGGACAGGGTAACTATGGCTACACCTTC. Translated, it gives CASSIGQGNYGYTF.

This clone has only one observation. CDR3: CASSLGQYEKLFF. The DNA of the CDR3 is TGTGCCAGCAGCTTAGGACAGTATGAAAAACTGTTTTTT. The chain employs TRBV7-9 and TRBJ1-4, with D possibly matching TRBD1 (5 bases). V was cut by 1 base and J by 6 bases, with 6 bases left in between. Germline V gene data show CDR1 as SEHNR and CDR2 as FQNEAQ (reference sequence). CDR3 length: 13 residues.

J is TRBJ2-5 and V is TRBV10-3; TRBD2 matches at 9 bases. V lost 6 bases and J lost 3; bases outside the gene matches: 5. Germline CDR1 is ENHRY and CDR2 is SYGVKD. This CDR3 is 14 amino acids long. CDR3: CAIRRGGLEETQYF. The CDR3 nucleotides read TGTGCCATCAGGCGGGGGGGCCTGGAAGAGACCCAGTACTTC.

This CDR3 is CASSYSQGSSYEQYF. The CDR3 DNA reads TGTGCCAGCAGTTACTCCCAGGGGAGCTCCTACGAGCAGTACTTC. The chain couples TRBV6-6 to TRBJ2-7; TRBD1 is a possible D gene (6 bases). V was clipped by 0 bases and J by 0 bases, with 9 bases between them. The CDR3 totals 15 residues. The germline CDR1 and CDR2 sequences are MNHNY and SVGAGI (reference sequence).

This chain joins TRBV21-1 and TRBJ1-2; the D segment call TRBD1 is taken from the table without a DNA check. TRBV21-1 counts as a pseudogene. The CDR3 runs 14 residues. The CDR3 is CASSKMTAVYGYTF. The DNA for the CDR3 is TGTGCCAGCAGCAAAATGACAGCCGTCTATGGCTACACCTTC.

This clone was seen repeatedly, ten times or more. The same CDR3 also results from other DNA sequences found in this sample. The V and J genes are TRBV2 and TRBJ2-7; 7 nucleotides align to TRBD2. The CDR3 consists of 16 residues. CDR1 and CDR2 from the germline V gene are SNHLY and FYNNEI. J was trimmed by 3 bases and V by 8 bases; bases with no gene match: 16. The CDR3 protein is CASGCPELAICYEQYF. CDR3 nucleotide sequence: TGTGCCAGCGGGTGTCCCGAACTAGCGATATGCTACGAGCAGTACTTC.

This clone was counted many times. This chain connects TRBV11-2 to TRBJ1-1; no firm D call. This CDR3 region has 13 residues. Trimming took off 3 bases at V and 2 bases at J, with 7 bases between the two ends. Germline CDR1 and CDR2: SGHAT and FQNNGV. DNA for the CDR3: TGTGCCAGCAGCTTGGCAGTCAACACTGAAGCTTTCTTT. Amino acid sequence: CASSLAVNTEAFF.

The chain is built from TRBV19 and TRBJ2-3; 11 bases agree with TRBD2. The J segment lost 0 bases and the V segment lost 1 base, leaving 0 bases of the junction unmatched. The CDR3 covers 16 residues. The germline V gene encodes CDR1 LNHDA and CDR2 SQIVND (reference sequence). The CDR3 DNA follows: TGTGCCAGTAGTATAGTAGCGGGAGGGAGCACAGATACGCAGTATTTT. Protein product: CASSIVAGGSTDTQYF.

J is TRBJ1-5 and V is TRBV6-5; D is perhaps TRBD1 (6 bases). CDR1 is MNHEY and CDR2 is SVGAGI in the germline V gene. V lost 7 bases, J lost 4 bases, and 14 bases lay in between. This CDR3 has 14 amino acids. CDR3 residues: CASNTGTKNQPQHF. The DNA of the CDR3 is TGTGCCAGCAATACCGGGACAAAGAATCAGCCCCAGCATTTT.

At least ten counts were recorded for this clone. The chain employs TRBV6-5 and TRBJ2-2; 7 bases are a match to TRBD1. The CDR3 loop spans 15 amino acids. V trimming: 6 bases; J trimming: 4 bases; junction bases outside the gene matches: 8. CDR1 is MNHEY, CDR2 SVGAGI, per germline. The CDR3 sequence: CASSGTGVGTGELFF. In nucleotides, the CDR3 is TGTGCCAGCAGCGGTACAGGGGTAGGCACCGGGGAGCTGTTTTTT.

The gene calls are TRBV5-6 and TRBJ2-2, with 10 bases fitting TRBD1. Germline V gene sequence: CDR1 SGHDT, CDR2 YYEEEE. J gave up 1 base and V 3 bases, and 9 bases lay outside the gene matches. There are 18 residues in the CDR3. CDR3: CASSSGTGDLWNTGELFF. DNA for the CDR3: TGTGCCAGCAGCTCCGGGACAGGGGACCTATGGAACACCGGGGAGCTGTTTTTT.

This chain links TRBV7-9 with TRBJ1-2, with unresolved D. Germline CDR1 and CDR2: SEHNR and FQNEAQ (reference sequence). V was clipped by 2 bases and J by 8 bases, with 9 bases between them. This CDR3 contains 12 residues. Here the CDR3 reads CASSLNSGGYTF. CDR3 DNA sequence: TGTGCCAGCAGCTTAAATTCGGGAGGCTACACCTTC.

V is TRBV9 and J is TRBJ1-1; D ambiguous. V dropped 0 bases and J dropped 5 bases, with 29 bases sitting between them. Germline V gene data show CDR1 as SGDLS and CDR2 as YYNGEE. The CDR3 covers 20 residues. The CDR3 here is CASSVVADSWPRVPQTEAFF. The CDR3 region has the DNA TGTGCCAGCAGCGTAGTTGCCGACTCGTGGCCTCGGGTCCCGCAAACTGAAGCTTTCTTT.

The genes are TRBV6-6 and TRBJ1-1; D is perhaps TRBD1 (5 bases). This CDR3 contains 15 residues. Per the germline V gene, CDR1 is MNHNY and CDR2 is SVGAGI (reference sequence). V lost 4 bases, J lost 3 bases, and 15 bases lay in between. This chain's CDR3 is CASSFLGAGDTEAFF. The CDR3 region has the DNA TGTGCCAGCAGTTTCTTAGGCGCGGGGGACACTGAAGCTTTCTTT.

In its sample, this clone was seen once. The rearrangement links TRBV19 to TRBJ1-2; D is perhaps TRBD1 (5 bases). Germline V gene sequence: CDR1 LNHDA, CDR2 SQIVND (reference sequence). Trimming cost V 6 bases and J 1 base, with 12 bases left between them. The CDR3 extends over 14 amino acids. This chain's CDR3 is CASRNDRNNYGYTF. CDR3 DNA sequence: TGTGCCAGTAGAAACGACAGAAATAACTATGGCTACACCTTC.

This chain connects TRBV7-5 to TRBJ2-5; the D segment call TRBD2 is taken from the table without a DNA check. TRBV7-5 is a recognized pseudogene. This CDR3 spans 14 amino acids. CDR3 residues: CVRSLSGRGETQYF. The CDR3 coding sequence is TGTGTCAGAAGCCTTAGCGGGAGGGGGGAGACCCAGTACTTC.

The V call is TRBV3-1 (or the pseudogene TRBV3-2), the J call TRBJ2-2; weak D call: TRBD2 (6 bases). V was pared by 1 base and J by 4 bases, with 16 bases between. CDR1 and CDR2 from the germline V gene are LGHDT and YNNKEL (reference sequence). The CDR3 is made up of 17 amino acids. The CDR3 loop is CASSQGGEVAGTGELFF. The CDR3 DNA sequence: TGTGCCAGCAGCCAAGGCGGGGAAGTCGCGGGCACCGGGGAGCTGTTTTTT.

V and J are TRBV10-3 and TRBJ1-2, with TRBD1 identical over 7 bases. The CDR3 loop spans 14 amino acids. Germline trimming cut 2 bases from V and 8 bases from J; bases unmatched to any gene: 8. In germline, CDR1 is ENHRY, CDR2 SYGVKD. The CDR3 sequence is CAISEDRVGRGYTF. As DNA, the CDR3 is TGTGCCATCAGTGAGGACAGGGTAGGCAGGGGCTACACCTTC.

The rearrangement joins TRBV5-5 to TRBJ2-1; 11 bases match TRBD2. Germline trimming cut 1 base from V and 4 bases from J; bases unmatched to any gene: 1. CDR3 length equals 15 residues. The germline CDR1 and CDR2 sequences are SGHKS and YYEKEE (reference sequence). CDR3 nucleotides: TGTGCCAGCAGCTTGAGACTAGCGGGATACAATGAGCAGTTCTTC. Its protein is CASSLRLAGYNEQFF.

The chain couples TRBV5-4 to TRBJ2-5; the D is unclear. In germline, CDR1 is SGHNT, CDR2 YYREEE (reference sequence). There are 14 residues in the CDR3. Trimming took off 3 bases at V and 5 bases at J, with 14 bases between the two ends. DNA for the CDR3: TGTGCCAGCAGCTCCTATGACCAGAGGGAGACCCAGTACTTC. Protein product: CASSSYDQRETQYF.

The J gene is TRBJ2-1, the V gene TRBV5-1, with 7 positions matching TRBD1. CDR1 and CDR2 from the germline V gene are SGHRS and YFSETQ. V gave up 3 bases and J gave up 0 bases; unmatched junction bases: 9. The CDR3 covers 17 residues. The CDR3 sequence is CASSYQQTGSSYNEQFF. The CDR3 DNA follows: TGCGCCAGCAGCTACCAACAGACAGGGAGCTCCTACAATGAGCAGTTCTTC. The full variable domain, with the rest looked up from reference TRBV5-1 and TRBJ2-1, is KAGVTQTPRYLIKTRGQQVTLSCSPISGHRSVSWYQQTPGQGLQFLFEYFSETQRNKGNFPGRFSGRQFSNSRSEMNVSTLELGDSALYLCASSYQQTGSSYNEQFFGPGTRLTVL.

The V and J genes are TRBV7-2 and TRBJ1-2; 7 bases align to TRBD1. V trimming: 5 bases; J trimming: 7 bases; junction bases outside the gene matches: 16. Germline CDR1 is SGHTA and CDR2 is FQGNSA. This CDR3 has 16 residues. CDR3 loop: CASSPRSQGSSAGYTF. Written as DNA, the CDR3 is TGTGCCAGCAGCCCTAGATCACAGGGGAGTTCTGCTGGCTACACCTTC.

The rearrangement links TRBV4-2 to TRBJ2-5, with 8 bases matching TRBD2. The junction had 15 bases not matched to a gene; V was cut back by 4 bases and J by 5 bases. This CDR3 has 17 amino acids. Germline loops: CDR1 LGHNA, CDR2 YNFKEQ. The DNA of the CDR3 is TGTGCCAGCAGCCCCGCGGAGGGAGTAGCGGGAAAGGAGACCCAGTACTTC. Protein product: CASSPAEGVAGKETQYF.

This chain joins TRBV5-4 and TRBJ2-7, with TRBD1 matching over 10 bases. V dropped 2 bases and J dropped 6; count of bases not matched to a gene: 11. The CDR3 sequence is 16 residues long. The germline V gene has CDR1 SGHNT and CDR2 YYREEE (reference sequence). The chain's CDR3 is CASSLQLTGGLLEQYF. As DNA, the CDR3 is TGTGCCAGCAGCTTACAATTGACAGGGGGCCTGCTCGAGCAGTACTTC. Combining the CDR3 with reference TRBV5-4 and TRBJ2-7 gives the whole variable domain ETGVTQSPTHLIKTRGQQVTLRCSSQSGHNTVSWYQQALGQGPQFIFQYYREEENGRGNFPPRFSGLQFPNYSSELNVNALELDDSALYLCASSLQLTGGLLEQYFGPGTRLTVT.

V is TRBV5-1 and J is TRBJ2-2, with 7 bases lining up with TRBD1. The germline gives CDR1 SGHRS, CDR2 YFSETQ. Unmatched junction bases numbered 8, after V lost 3 bases and J lost 3 bases. This CDR3 has 16 amino acids. CDR3 sequence: CASSSQTGRDTGELFF. CDR3 nucleotide sequence: TGCGCCAGCAGCTCCCAGACAGGGAGAGACACCGGGGAGCTGTTTTTT.

The chain is built from TRBV9 and TRBJ2-3; perhaps TRBD2 as D (6 bases). The CDR3 length is 17 residues. V lost 0 bases and J 0 bases, leaving 14 bases between the germline ends. CDR1 is SGDLS, CDR2 YYNGEE, per germline. The CDR3 coding sequence is TGTGCCAGCAGCGTAGGCTGGGGCGGGACTAGCACAGATACGCAGTATTTT. Amino acids: CASSVGWGGTSTDTQYF.

The J gene is TRBJ2-1, the V gene TRBV5-1, with D possibly being TRBD1 (5 bases). This CDR3 has 14 amino acids. V gave up 4 bases and J gave up 4 bases, with 12 bases separating them. Germline loops: CDR1 SGHRS, CDR2 YFSETQ. In DNA form, the CDR3 reads TGCGCCAGCAGCCACCCAGGGCCTTACAATGAGCAGTTCTTC. Amino acids: CASSHPGPYNEQFF.